This T cell receptor (beta chain) derives from a study of shared clonotypes between healthy human individuals (dated by TCRdb to 2020 to 2022). Some background on the complete study: The cohort comprised a couple of women and a few men aged 18 to 49 years. Per donor, three plates each were used for CD4 naive and CD4 memory, two for CD8 naive, and one for CD8 memory. To estimate repertoire size and how much clonotype sharing occurs between individuals, the study deeply sequenced the blood TCR repertoires of roughly 5 healthy adults. Different laboratories and diverse techniques were used to prepare libraries and sequence TCR repertoires, to increase sequencing depth and limit assay-specific biases. Each donor's leukapheresis produced roughly between roughly 0.85 and 9.5 billion PBMCs.

CD8 naive samples were CD45RO-negative cells positively selected for CCR7, giving a CD45RA+CCR7+ population that excluded TemRA cells. The donors were healthy, HIV-negative adults who had no recently reported acute infections or vaccinations. Only Caucasian adults living in Nashville, Tennessee, USA were represented among the donors. Blood was collected by leukapheresis, and PBMCs were isolated by Ficoll-Histopaque density gradient centrifugation and then cryopreserved in liquid nitrogen vapor phase. Analytical flow cytometry was used to check the purity and quantity of every magnetically sorted T cell population. From each sorted fraction, genomic DNA was isolated and quantified by UV absorbance on a Nanodrop 2000c. In the germline V gene, CDR1 corresponds to SNHLY and CDR2 to FYNNEI. Deletion took 3 bases off V and 5 bases off J, with a span of 25 bases between the germline ends. Reading from cysteine to phenylalanine, the CDR3 counts 18 amino acids. The read is trimmed to its CDR3 DNA, 54 bases read in frame from base 1.

Using the deep immunoSEQ assay, TCR CDR3 regions were amplified from genomic DNA by multiplex PCR. For each cell subset, the extracted genomic DNA was distributed evenly across all wells of several immunoSEQ 96-well plates, and each plate served as one replicate. For sorted subsets, around 0.2 ug genomic DNA, equal to tens of thousands of T cell genomes, was loaded into each replicate PCR. The purified libraries were quantified using a Qubit 3.0 fluorometer, sized with a Bioanalyzer 2100, and then quantified again using the KAPA Library Quantification kit. Every immunoSEQ 96-well plate was sequenced on a separate single-read 150-cycle Illumina NextSeq 550 flow cell. Per the authors' processing: Because only junctional sequences without quality scores were contained in the immunoSEQ output, filtering matching that applied to full-length reads could not be performed. Sequences were annotated with PyIR, a Python wrapper for IgBLAST v1.9, using IMGT germline references to assign V/J genes and CDR3. Any read was removed if the V/J assignment was weak (E-value above 1e-6), the CDR3 was missing, or the read contained stop codons, out-of-frame junctions, or ambiguous translated residues. V3J clonotypes were defined by identical inferred V gene, J gene, and CDR3 amino acid sequence. The percentage overlap between two repertoires was calculated by dividing the number of shared unique clonotypes by the size of the smaller repertoire. Repertoire richness was assessed with RTK rarefaction, the Chao1 estimator, and Recon v2.1 estimates of unobserved clonotypes. Generation probabilities for all TCRbeta clonotypes obtained by the gDNA method from a handful of donors were computed using OLGA. The immuneACCESS repertoire file appears here via TCRdb, limited to in-frame rearrangements. These files lack a portion of the clones; in checked studies, under half of the deficit traces to unresolved V genes, and the cause of the others is not known. Clonal size and the V and J genes are those of that table, whereas D and trimming came from the DNA. Present in this sample are more than 2 million clones, roughly 95% of which were seen just once. In total, the top ten clones hold more than 0.95% of the sample.

For this clone: Its recognized antigen is unknown. No much larger clone exists at a distance of one base, and base qualities are not known.

On the study overall, not on this receptor specifically: Incomplete sequencing was indicated by rarefaction of sorted-subset datasets, despite the large sequencing depth. Across a few donors, approximately 5% of naive CD4, 3.5% of naive CD8, around 2.5% of memory CD4, and under 0.45% of memory CD8 clonotypes were shared. Naive subsets generally had larger estimated clonotype richness than memory subsets did. Pairwise subsampling indicated that sequencing depth was expected to affect the degree of clonotype sharing among donors. Because the study included only a small number of donors, the genetic and exposure-history diversity represented was limited. Compared with non-shared clonotypes, the clonotypes found in all four sorted-subset donors had higher generation probabilities. Only blood was sampled, and tissue TCR repertoires likely differ from those in blood.

The clonotype was recovered from a man aged 18 to 29 in good health. The V gene is TRBV2 and the J gene is TRBJ2-5; possibly the D gene is TRBD2, per 5 matching bases. Sample: naive CD8+ T cells sorted from blood. The label giving this sample's cell subset or site can be read as: CD45RA+CCR7+. The CDR3 protein is CASSERVTWETFGETQYF. DNA sequence: TGTGCCAGCAGTGAGAGGGTCACTTGGGAGACCTTCGGGGAGACCCAGTACTTC.